This T cell receptor beta chain was captured by sequencing in a study of CD8 T cells in ankylosing spondylitis. In this sample, this clonotype turned up many times. Antigen specificity is unknown. Study findings and constraints: Significant enrichment of disease-linked clones was reportedly seen in matched ankylosing spondylitis synovial fluid.

TCRdb reanalysed the 5' RACE reads using MiXCR and keeps one entry per CDR3 protein. The sample includes about 30,000 distinct CDR3 sequences, more than 30% seen only once; the top ten take roughly 44%. The CDR3 loop spans 13 amino acids. Trimming took 3 bases from V and 7 from J; bases not matched to a gene: 6. The V gene's germline CDR1 is SGDLS and CDR2 YYNGEE. The chain employs TRBV9 and TRBJ1-2; 7 bases align to TRBD1. Sequencing input: synovial fluid, either unsorted or a sorted T cell fraction (not recorded which). The TCR was taken from a male donor with ankylosing spondylitis. The CDR3 spells CASSEGQKSGYTF. As DNA, the CDR3 is TGTGCCAGCAGCGAGGGACAGAAAAGTGGCTACACCTTC.